This record covers a single T cell receptor beta chain. Its cognate antigen is unknown. The conserved closing phenylalanine or tryptophan is absent in this CDR3, likely reflecting a read error. This entry is derived from a study of tumor-infiltrating lymphocytes in primary liver carcinoma. Reverse transcription of about 0.5 ug total RNA with a constant-region primer produced TCR beta cDNA. Slightly modified ARM-PCR with three nested multiplex PCR rounds yielded TCR beta libraries. TRBV1-TRBV30 forward primers and a C-beta reverse primer were used in the first two PCR rounds, which each ran for approximately 9 cycles. Each CDR3 protein gets one entry after TCRdb re-called the multiplex PCR reads with MiXCR. The table records 100,000 or so distinct CDR3 sequences, around two thirds of them present only once. V gave up 6 bases and J gave up 7 bases, with 12 bases separating them. The CDR3 is 13 residues long. The germline V gene encodes CDR1 MNHEY and CDR2 SVGAGI.

Co-extracting RNA and DNA was done with roughly 17-31 mg of unsorted bulk tissue as input. Findings and limits, study-wide: Tumor samples exhibited a significantly greater top-250-clone fraction than blood samples (p = 0.039).

The source of this sequence is a woman aged 55-69 years with primary liver carcinoma and hepatitis B virus infection. The sequenced sample consisted of liver tumor tissue from sampling region 5. Subset in this sample: tumor region T5, tumor centre. The chain carries TRBV6-5 and TRBJ2-2; D assignment may be TRBD1 or TRBD2 (5 bases each). The CDR3 protein is CASRAGTSGELFY. CDR3 nucleotides: TGTGCCAGCAGAGCAGGGACGAGCGGGGAGCTGTTTTAT.